Each of the 8 T cell receptor beta chains below was sequenced from the same sample in a study of persistence of HIV-infected CD4 T cells. Cells were stimulated with overlapping HIV-1 Gag 15-mer peptides. Memory cells lacking CD40L and CD69 with high CD45RO were sorted. The libraries were made with immunoSEQ version 4 in survey mode. Some clones are missing from TCRdb's copy, which holds only in-frame ones; the method was immunoSEQ multiplex PCR. Counted here are about 43,000 clones, approximately 80% occurring once; the ten biggest clones make up 13% to 15%. Antigens for these TCRs are unknown. Sequenced material: CD4+ T cells sorted from PBMCs after roughly 18-hour stimulation, taken from a patient who received antiretroviral therapy. Source of these receptors: an adult man with HIV who was CMV-seropositive.

This chain links TRBV5-8 with TRBJ1-6, with D possibly matching TRBD1 (5 bases). Deletions cut 2 bases from V and 9 bases from J, with 15 bases between. The CDR3 loop spans 15 amino acids. The germline gives CDR1 SGHTS, CDR2 YDEGEE. As DNA, the CDR3 is TGTGCCAGCAGCTTCGACAGTCCGAGGGCTTCACCCCTCCACTTT. It encodes CASSFDSPRASPLHF.

This clone has a handful of counts. The chain has TRBV6-1 and TRBJ2-3, with TRBD1 matching 8 bases. V shed 4 bases and J 5 bases; nucleotides not matched to a gene: 11. Germline CDR1 reads MNHNS; CDR2 reads SASEGT. The CDR3 loop spans 16 amino acids. This CDR3 reads CASSAGTGAFLDTQYF. CDR3 nucleotide sequence: TGTGCCAGCAGTGCCGGGACAGGAGCCTTCCTAGATACGCAGTATTTT.

The table lists this clone with a few counts. J is TRBJ2-3 and V is TRBV12-5; 11 positions match TRBD1. Unmatched junction bases numbered 14, after V lost 4 bases and J lost 5 bases. The germline V gene has CDR1 LGHNT and CDR2 FRNRAP. This CDR3 is 18 amino acids long. CDR3 nucleotide sequence: TGTGCTAGTGGTTCCACTCGGACAGGGGGCGAAGGTGAAGATACGCAGTATTTT. Translated: CASGSTRTGGEGEDTQYF. Filled out from reference TRBV12-5 and TRBJ2-3, the complete variable domain reads DARVTQTPRHKVTEMGQEVTMRCQPILGHNTVFWYRQTMMQGLELLAYFRNRAPLDDSGMPKDRFSAEMPDATLATLKIQPSEPRDSAVYFCASGSTRTGGEGEDTQYFGPGTRLTVL.

The chain couples TRBV7-3 to TRBJ2-1; perhaps TRBD1 as D (5 bases). The CDR3 is 16 residues long. Germline V gives CDR1 SGHTA, CDR2 FQGTGA. V lost 5 bases and J lost 2, with 16 bases in between. CDR3 in amino acids: CASSPGPRGPYNEQFF. CDR3 DNA: TGTGCCAGCAGCCCCGGACCAAGGGGCCCCTACAATGAGCAGTTCTTC.

The chain carries TRBV19 and TRBJ2-3; either TRBD1 or TRBD2 may fit D (7 bases each). The germline gives CDR1 LNHDA, CDR2 SQIVND (reference sequence). CDR3 size: 17 residues. Trimming removed 5 bases from V and 3 bases from J, with 21 bases in between. The CDR3 DNA reads as TGTGCCAGTAGTCTTAGAGGGGGCTCGGGGGGTACAGATACGCAGTATTTT. Protein product: CASSLRGGSGGTDTQYF. Complete variable domain (other parts from reference TRBV19 and TRBJ2-3): DGGITQSPKYLFRKEGQNVTLSCEQNLNHDAMYWYRQDPGQGLRLIYYSQIVNDFQKGDIAEGYSVSREKKESFPLTVTSAQKNPTAFYLCASSLRGGSGGTDTQYFGPGTRLTVL.

The chain employs TRBV27 and TRBJ1-2, with 11 bases matching TRBD1. V lost 5 bases and J lost 4; bases outside the gene matches: 6. This CDR3 region has 15 residues. CDR1 and CDR2 from the germline V gene are MNHEY and SMNVEV (reference sequence). The CDR3 reads CASSTRTGGGYGYTF. CDR3 coding DNA: TGTGCCAGCAGTACCCGGACAGGGGGCGGCTATGGCTACACCTTC.

This CDR3 reads CASSQDRGRDWVGIQYF. CDR3 in DNA: TGTGCCAGCAGCCAAGATCGGGGCAGGGATTGGGTCGGCATTCAGTACTTC. The chain uses TRBV14 and TRBJ2-4; tentatively, D is TRBD1 or TRBD2 (5 bases each). CDR3 length: 17 amino acids. CDR1 and CDR2 (germline): SGHDN, FVKESK. V was shortened by 0 bases and J by 9 bases, with 21 bases between the two germline ends.

This clone is medium-sized within its sample. Other nucleotide sequences in the sample specify the same CDR3. The rearrangement links TRBV9 to TRBJ2-5; a possible D gene is TRBD2 (5 bases). Germline V lookup: CDR1 SGDLS, CDR2 YYNGEE. The CDR3 is 13 amino acids. With 4 bases removed from V and 5 bases from J, the gap between germline ends came to 12 bases. The CDR3 is CASSLSRGETQYF. In DNA, the CDR3 is TGTGCCAGCAGCCTTTCGAGAGGGGAGACCCAGTACTTC.